The 19 T cell receptor beta chains in this list originate from one sample, sequenced in a study of blood T cell repertoires in COVID-19 (TCRdb year 2020). Library preparation used the immunoSEQ multiplex PCR assay. TCRdb provides this immuneACCESS table in a form limited to in-frame rearrangements. Some clones are lacking; in checked studies, under half of them reflect an unresolved V gene, and why the rest are absent is not known. This sample has roughly 45,000 clones in its table, and roughly 82% of those were observed once. 20% to 25% of the sample goes to the ten largest clones. What was sequenced was peripheral blood. Source of these receptors: a woman between 55 and 75 years old with acute or convalescent COVID-19.

The chain uses TRBV6-1 and TRBJ1-2, with TRBD1 as a possible D gene (6 bases). Germline lookup yields CDR1 MNHNS and CDR2 SASEGT. This CDR3 comprises 16 residues. V was trimmed by 0 bases and J by 5 bases, leaving 16 bases between them. The CDR3, as DNA: TGTGCCAGCAGTGAAGCCTTCGCGGGAGGGGGGTATGGCTACACCTTC. It translates to CASSEAFAGGGYGYTF.

The chain recombines TRBV3-1 (or the pseudogene TRBV3-2) with TRBJ2-7, with 9 bases aligning to TRBD1. This CDR3 is built from 15 residues. The germline V gene has CDR1 LGHDT and CDR2 YNNKEL (reference sequence). With 4 bases clipped from V and 4 bases from J, the junction kept 8 bases outside the gene matches. The CDR3 region has the DNA TGTGCCAGCAGCCCGGATACAGGGGGCAGGTACGAGCAGTACTTC. It codes for CASSPDTGGRYEQYF.

The rearrangement links TRBV4-1 to TRBJ1-5; perhaps TRBD1 as D (5 bases). Deletions cut 3 bases from V and 7 bases from J, with 10 bases between. This CDR3 region has 13 residues. In germline, CDR1 is MGHRA, CDR2 YSYEKL. The CDR3 nucleotides are TGCGCCAGCAGCCAGCAACAGGAACAGCCCCAGCATTTT. This translates into CASSQQQEQPQHF.

The chain carries TRBV9 and TRBJ1-3, with D perhaps matching TRBD1 (6 bases). Germline CDR1 is SGDLS and CDR2 is YYNGEE. The length of the CDR3 is 16 residues. Trimming removed 5 bases from V and 0 bases from J, with 15 bases in between. The DNA of the CDR3 is TGTGCCAGCAGTCTTAACAGGGTAAACTCTGGAAACACCATATATTTT. Amino acid sequence: CASSLNRVNSGNTIYF.

The rearrangement joins TRBV10-2 to TRBJ1-1; D may be TRBD1 (5 bases). Germline-derived CDR1 and CDR2 are WSHSY and SAAADI. V shed 6 bases and J shed 5 bases, with 19 bases lying between them. The CDR3 runs to 15 residues. CDR3 residues: CASSRASGIGTEAFF. CDR3 in DNA: TGCGCCAGCAGCCGGGCGTCAGGGATAGGGACTGAAGCTTTCTTT.

The J gene is TRBJ1-5, the V gene TRBV7-6; 9 bases are a match to TRBD1. Germline-derived CDR1 and CDR2 are SGHVS and FNYEAQ. Germline trimming cut 4 bases from V and 8 bases from J; bases unmatched to any gene: 6. The CDR3 loop spans 14 amino acids. The CDR3 region is CASSSGQGLEPQHF. In nucleotides, the CDR3 is TGTGCCAGCAGCTCTGGACAGGGGCTGGAGCCCCAGCATTTT.

This clone was seen a few times. This sequence joins TRBV7-2 and TRBJ2-3, with 7 bases that match TRBD2. CDR1 SGHTA and CDR2 FQGNSA come from the germline V gene. The length of the CDR3 is 14 residues. J was trimmed by 3 bases and V by 3 bases; bases with no gene match: 3. In DNA form, the CDR3 reads TGTGCCAGCAGCTTTGGGAGGGCTACAGATACGCAGTATTTT. This sequence encodes CASSFGRATDTQYF.

This clone was detected once. The chain is built from TRBV19 and TRBJ1-2; weak D call: TRBD1 (5 bases). The V gene lost 7 bases and the J gene lost 0 bases, with 21 bases spanning the gap. The CDR3 length is 17 residues. Per the germline V gene, CDR1 is LNHDA and CDR2 is SQIVND (reference sequence). CDR3 loop: CASKVQARGGANYGYTF. For the CDR3, the DNA is TGTGCCAGTAAGGTACAGGCCCGAGGAGGGGCTAACTATGGCTACACCTTC.

The rearrangement joins TRBV18 to TRBJ2-7; TRBD1 aligns across 11 bases. Germline CDR1 and CDR2: KGHSH and LQKENI. This CDR3 region has 15 residues. Germline trimming cut 4 bases from V and 3 bases from J; bases unmatched to any gene: 5. CDR3 in DNA: TGTGCCAGCTCACGAGGACAGGGGGCAAGCTACGAGCAGTACTTC. Amino acid sequence: CASSRGQGASYEQYF. The whole variable domain, filled in from reference TRBV18 and TRBJ2-7, reads NAGVMQNPRHLVRRRGQEARLRCSPMKGHSHVYWYRQLPEEGLKFMVYLQKENIIDESGMPKERFSAEFPKEGPSILRIQQVVRGDSAAYFCASSRGQGASYEQYFGPGTRLTVT.

The chain has TRBV18 and TRBJ2-7, with D perhaps matching TRBD2 (5 bases). The CDR3 spans 16 residues. With 3 bases removed from V and 7 bases from J, the gap between germline ends came to 22 bases. CDR1 and CDR2 from the germline V gene are KGHSH and LQKENI. The CDR3 spells CASSPALGNPPGEQYF. CDR3 coding DNA: TGTGCCAGCTCACCGGCTCTCGGGAACCCACCGGGGGAGCAGTACTTC.

V and J are TRBV30 and TRBJ1-5; no firm D call. This CDR3 is built from 14 residues. Germline assignment: CDR1 GTSNPN and CDR2 SVGIG (reference sequence). Between the trimmed V and J ends, which lost 2 bases and 5 bases, there was a span of 13 bases. CDR3: CAWSRGQEYQPQHF. The CDR3 region has the DNA TGTGCCTGGAGTCGCGGGCAGGAATATCAGCCCCAGCATTTT. Combining the CDR3 with reference TRBV30 and TRBJ1-5 gives the whole variable domain SQTIHQWPATLVQPVGSPLSLECTVEGTSNPNLYWYRQAAGRGLQLLFYSVGIGQISSEVPQNLSASRPQDRQFILSSKKLLLSDSGFYLCAWSRGQEYQPQHFGDGTRLSIL.

The J gene is TRBJ1-2, the V gene TRBV9, with 7 bases lining up with TRBD1. Germline CDR1 reads SGDLS; CDR2 reads YYNGEE. This CDR3 spans 13 amino acids. The V segment lost 3 bases and the J segment 4 bases; nucleotides outside the gene matches: 3. CDR3 residues: CASSGQGIYGYTF. The CDR3 DNA reads TGTGCCAGCAGCGGACAGGGAATCTATGGCTACACCTTC.

There are a few counts of this clone. The chain joins TRBV7-8 to TRBJ2-1, with 7 bases aligning to TRBD2. CDR3 length equals 13 residues. V lost 5 bases, J lost 8 bases, and 6 bases stayed unmatched. The germline gives CDR1 SGHVS, CDR2 FQNEAQ. DNA for the CDR3: TGTGCCAGCAGCCATTCAGGGAGGGATGAGCAGTTCTTC. Translating gives CASSHSGRDEQFF. Full variable domain (rest looked up from reference TRBV7-8 and TRBJ2-1): GAGVSQSPRYKVAKRGQDVALRCDPISGHVSLFWYQQALGQGPEFLTYFQNEAQLDKSGLPSDRFFAERPEGSVSTLKIQRTQQEDSAVYLCASSHSGRDEQFFGPGTRLTVL.

This sequence joins TRBV15 and TRBJ2-6, with unresolved D. Deletions cut 7 bases from V and 2 bases from J, with 6 bases between. The CDR3 runs 13 residues. CDR1 LNHNV and CDR2 YYDKDF come from the germline V gene (reference sequence). CDR3 DNA sequence: TGTGCCACCACGGTGCCTGGGGCCAACGTCCTGACTTTC. It encodes CATTVPGANVLTF.

The V gene is TRBV5-6, the J gene TRBJ1-4, with D unresolved. CDR3 length equals 13 residues. Germline V gene data show CDR1 as SGHDT and CDR2 as YYEEEE. V shed 2 bases and J shed 8 bases, with 10 bases lying between them. The CDR3 loop is CASSFPEEEKLFF. The CDR3 nucleotides read TGTGCCAGCAGCTTCCCAGAGGAGGAAAAACTGTTTTTT.

For the CDR3, the DNA is TGTGCCACCAGTGAATCCGGGACAACGAACACCGGGGAGCTGTTTTTT. It translates to CATSESGTTNTGELFF. The chain has TRBV24-1 and TRBJ2-2, with D tentatively TRBD1 (6 bases). CDR3 length: 16 amino acids. CDR1 is KGHDR, CDR2 SFDVKD, per germline. Trimming pared 4 bases from V and 0 bases from J, leaving 11 bases between.

This chain's CDR3 is CASSAIASGGTYEQYF. The CDR3 DNA reads as TGTGCCAGCAGCGCAATCGCTAGCGGGGGGACCTACGAGCAGTACTTC. The chain uses TRBV5-5 and TRBJ2-7, with 11 bases lining up with TRBD2. The CDR3 contains 16 residues. Trimming removed 4 bases from V and 2 bases from J; junction bases left unmatched: 8. The germline V gene encodes CDR1 SGHKS and CDR2 YYEKEE (reference sequence).

The chain couples TRBV5-4 to TRBJ2-7, with 8 bases lining up with TRBD2. There are 16 residues in the CDR3. V dropped 7 bases and J dropped 1; count of bases not matched to a gene: 13. Germline lookup yields CDR1 SGHNT and CDR2 YYREEE (reference sequence). The CDR3 DNA sequence: TGTGCCAGCGGCGCCCGATGGAGCGGGGGATCCTACGAGCAGTACTTC. Translation gives CASGARWSGGSYEQYF.

This clone was seen once. The CDR3 region has the DNA TGCGCCAGCAGCGTGTACCCAGGAGAGACCCAGTACTTC. Residues: CASSVYPGETQYF. V and J are TRBV5-1 and TRBJ2-5; D is uncertain. V was shortened by 4 bases and J by 4 bases, with 11 bases between the two germline ends. Looked up from germline, CDR1 is SGHRS and CDR2 is YFSETQ. The CDR3 extends over 13 amino acids.